This T cell receptor (beta chain) comes out of a study of blood T cell repertoires in COVID-19 (dated by TCRdb to 2018 to 2021). For context, the study as a whole: ImmuneRACE Cohort 3 recovered participants were defined by two consecutive negative NP/OP PCR tests, healthcare professional clearance, or symptom resolution. Samples from collaborators originated in the United States, Italy and Spain and spanned both the acute and convalescent phases of COVID-19. The prospective study material was composed of cDNA or gDNA derived from T cells, B-cell-depleted T cells, or PBMCs. The dataset comprised deeply sampled blood TCRbeta repertoires from subjects exposed to, actively infected with, or recovered from COVID-19. The repertoires were released in a freely available public database intended as a resource for research on the immune response to SARS-CoV-2. Samples were obtained from the ongoing ImmuneRACE study (first 160 participants) and from roughly 1,300 subjects provided by 6 global collaborators. A de-identified subject ID, COVID-19 status, age in years and sex were almost always included in the sample metadata. Where HLA class I and class II types were available, the types were taken from metadata supplied by the sample provider, not from assay-based typing. What the research found in general, with its limitations: How much clinical and demographic metadata was included differed by source and by participant, and the metadata was provided uncurated.

Including cysteine and phenylalanine, the CDR3 has 14 amino acids. The retained sequence is limited to the CDR3, 42 bases, with the frame set at the first base. From a lookup of the germline V gene (reference sequence), CDR1 and CDR2 are MNHEY and SMNVEV. V is trimmed back by 2 bases and J by 2 bases, and the junction contains 2 bases that no gene match accounts for. TCRbeta CDR3 regions were amplified from genomic DNA using the immunoSEQ Assay, a bias-controlled multiplex PCR. Concerning the study's data processing: Within the assay, amplification of reference gene primers was used to estimate how many nucleated cells each sample contained. To quantify the absolute abundance of each unique TCRbeta CDR3 rearrangement, sequence reads were collapsed and filtered. For each sample, productive Simpson clonality was calculated by taking the square root of Simpson's diversity index across productive rearrangements. Drawn from immuneACCESS, this table holds only the in-frame rearrangements with V and J called that TCRdb kept. Clones are partly lost; checked studies trace under half to an unresolved V gene and leave the rest unexplained. The DNA was the basis for D and trimming; V, J and clone size are from that table. The sample profile shows over 110,000 clones; roughly 84% of them were found once. Together, the top ten hold roughly 3.8% of the sample.

Enrolling through a virtual design, the prospective study's participants ranged in age from roughly 18 to 89 years and lived across 24 United States geographic areas. In the prospective study, cohorts were assigned on the basis of participant-reported clinical history obtained from a screening survey and a study questionnaire. Mobile phlebotomists in the prospective study collected whole blood, serum and a nasopharyngeal or oropharyngeal swab from every participant. Prospective study participants could optionally give additional blood draws and questionnaires over a roughly 2-month period. Before DNA extraction, blood samples from the prospective study were shipped at room temperature or frozen. A remark on this clone: Its specific antigen is unknown. No base quality values were provided; no much bigger clone lies one nucleotide off.

Sequencing input: PBMCs or T cells enriched from blood (not recorded which). The TCR sequence derives from a middle-aged man in a cohort exposed to, infected with or recovered from COVID-19 (not recorded which). Recombination linked TRBV27 to TRBJ2-7, with 8 bases matching TRBD1. CDR3 protein: CASSLQGAAYEQYF. The nucleotide sequence is TGTGCCAGCAGTTTACAGGGGGCAGCCTACGAGCAGTACTTC.